The T cell receptor beta chain under discussion was sequenced for a study of a mutant IDH1 vaccine in newly diagnosed glioma (dated by TCRdb to about 2021). Some background on the complete study: Vaccination started 4-6 weeks after radiotherapy alone, or was given together with temozolomide cycles in the groups whose treatment included chemotherapy. Of the 25 to 35 patients who were treated, 62.5% were male and around 38% were female, and the mean age was roughly 40 years. Before enrollment, most patients had been given radiochemotherapy with temozolomide as standard therapy, while the rest had received either radiotherapy alone or temozolomide alone. The week-35 safety follow-up was designated visit V12, and the week-47 end of study was designated visit V13. Peripheral blood was collected at six visits: V03 (baseline), V05, V07, V10, V12 and V13. For exploratory analyses, longitudinal TCRB deep sequencing was carried out in around 26 treated patients wherever samples were available.

The method was the immunoSEQ multiplex PCR assay. Rearranged TCR beta chain sequences were amplified using the hsTCRB Kit according to the manufacturer's protocol. An Illumina MiSeq was used to sequence the TCRB libraries. Per the authors' processing: The proprietary platform of the kit vendor was used for demultiplexing, trimming and gene mapping. TCRdb mirrors the immuneACCESS table, restricted to in-frame sequences. Some clones are absent from its copies; in checked studies, under half trace to an unresolved V gene, and the reason for the others is unknown. V and J calls and clone size are those listed in that table; D and trimming were worked out from the DNA. This sample has under 40,000 clones in its table, and roughly 80% of those were observed once. The top ten clones comprise 7% to 7.5% of the sample. A word on this clone: What this receptor recognizes is not known. Base quality data are lacking; no much larger clone is found one base away.

The label giving this sample's time point can be read as: week 35, safety follow-up. A 20-mer mutant IDH1 peptide at 300 micrograms in Montanide made up each vaccine dose, which was injected subcutaneously together with topical imiquimod. Across visits V03 through V10, patients got a total of eight vaccinations, given in weeks 1, 3, 5, 7, 11, 15, 19 and 23. Newly diagnosed WHO grade 3 or 4 IDH1-mutant astrocytomas showing loss of nuclear ATRX were present in the donors. The samples were drawn from NOA16, a multicentre, single-arm, open-label phase I trial in Germany that tested a mutant IDH1 peptide vaccine in humans for the first time. Genomic DNA for TCRB sequencing was isolated from EDTA blood with the DNeasy Blood and Tissue Kit. The germline V gene provides CDR1 MGHRA and CDR2 YSYEKL. Trimming at the junction amounts to 0 bases on V and 2 bases on J, and the germline ends lie 13 bases apart. From its cysteine to its phenylalanine, the CDR3 spans 16 amino acids. CDR3 DNA is the only sequence kept; it has 48 bases, read in frame from the first base.

The study at large found these results: Pseudoprogression seemed to be unrelated to changes in the top peripheral T cell clonotypes found by TCRB sequencing. Immune responses induced by the vaccine were seen in approximately 93% of patients across multiple MHC alleles. According to the authors, sample limitations meant that analyses of patient blood samples could not be reproduced. PBMC samples for TCRB deep sequencing were selected based on availability.

The rearrangement joined TRBV4-1 to TRBJ1-2; perhaps TRBD1 is the D gene, with 5 bases matching. The sequence derives from a woman in her late teens or twenties with glioma. Sequenced material: PBMCs, taken from a glioma patient whose treatment included an IDH1 peptide vaccine. The bases are TGCGCCAGCAGCCAAGAGGAAGCAGGGAGAAACTATGGCTACACCTTC. The resulting protein is CASSQEEAGRNYGYTF.